The clone carrying this T cell receptor beta chain came up once. CD8 cells regarded as naive lacked CD45RO, were positively chosen for CCR7, and omitted terminally differentiated effector memory CD45RA+ cells. Libraries were prepared by immunoSEQ multiplex PCR; TCRdb keeps only in-frame clonotypes and omits some of them. Here the sample spans hundreds of thousands of clones, roughly 98% being singletons. The record originates from a study of shared clonotypes between healthy human individuals. Germline CDR1 reads SGHTA; CDR2 reads FQGNSA. CDR3 length equals 15 residues. V lost 5 bases and J lost 0; bases outside the gene matches: 4.

The chain employs TRBV7-2 and TRBJ1-5, with 7 bases fitting TRBD1. This TCR derives from a young man in good health. Material: naive CD8+ T cells sorted from blood. In DNA, the CDR3 is TGTGCCAGCAGCCCGACAGGGTATAGCAATCAGCCCCAGCATTTT. It is translated as CASSPTGYSNQPQHF.